Below are 32 T cell receptor beta chains sequenced from a single sample in a study of T cell responses to AZD1222 COVID-19 vaccine. The assay was immunoSEQ multiplex PCR, and TCRdb's table has in-frame clones only and misses some. The table records 100,000 to 150,000 clones, just over 85% of them present only once. The source was peripheral blood, collected on day 0 of AZD1222 vaccination. These TCRs come from an adult in good health.

The chain is built from TRBV9 and TRBJ1-1; TRBD1 matches at 9 bases. This CDR3 spans 13 amino acids. J was trimmed by 3 bases and V by 6 bases; bases with no gene match: 3. Germline CDR1 reads SGDLS; CDR2 reads YYNGEE. The CDR3 protein is CASNRDRDTEAFF. The CDR3 DNA sequence: TGTGCCAGCAACAGGGACAGGGACACTGAAGCTTTCTTT.

J is TRBJ1-4 and V is TRBV6-2 or TRBV6-3; D ambiguous. This CDR3 is 14 amino acids long. Germline V gives CDR1 MNHEY, CDR2 SVGEGT. The V end lost 5 bases, the J end lost 7 bases, and 14 bases lay between the germline ends. CDR3 protein: CASSPRPSSEKLFF. The CDR3 DNA reads TGTGCCAGCAGTCCCCGGCCATCGAGTGAAAAACTGTTTTTT.

This clone was recorded once. V usage is TRBV19 and J usage is TRBJ1-5; D uncertain. V lost 2 bases, J lost 7 bases, and 9 bases lay in between. CDR1 is LNHDA and CDR2 is SQIVND in the germline V gene (reference sequence). The CDR3 spans 13 residues. Here the CDR3 reads CASSISAVQPQHF. CDR3 nucleotides: TGTGCCAGTAGTATATCCGCGGTCCAGCCCCAGCATTTT.

V usage is TRBV6-5 and J usage is TRBJ1-3; D is undetermined. Trimming took off 6 bases at V and 9 bases at J, with 18 bases between the two ends. The CDR3 loop spans 14 amino acids. Looked up from germline, CDR1 is MNHEY and CDR2 is SVGAGI. In nucleotides, the CDR3 is TGTGCCAGCAGCGGCCAGCAAAAAGGAGGCACCATATATTTT. As protein: CASSGQQKGGTIYF.

This chain uses TRBV10-3 with TRBJ1-3; the D gene is possibly TRBD1 (6 bases). The CDR3 length is 16 residues. The germline V and J ends were trimmed by 4 bases and 0 bases, with 13 bases remaining between them. Germline-derived CDR1 and CDR2 are ENHRY and SYGVKD. The CDR3 DNA reads TGTGCCATCAGTGTTCGGACAGCCTCCTCTGGAAACACCATATATTTT. Translating it yields CAISVRTASSGNTIYF.

This clone was recorded a few times. This sequence joins TRBV7-7 and TRBJ2-7, with TRBD2 matching 10 bases. This CDR3 has 18 amino acids. With V trimmed by 5 bases and J by 3 bases, 16 bases remained unmatched. CDR1 is SSHAT, CDR2 FNYEAQ, per germline (reference sequence). This CDR3 reads CASSPHAPGLARSYEQYF. CDR3 coding DNA: TGTGCCAGCAGCCCCCATGCCCCGGGACTAGCGAGAAGCTACGAGCAGTACTTC.

This chain connects TRBV30 to TRBJ2-1; maybe TRBD2 (5 bases). This CDR3 has 15 residues. The V end was cut by 1 base, the J end by 4 bases, with 14 bases between. Germline V CDR1 and CDR2: GTSNPN, SVGIG (reference sequence). CDR3 sequence reads: CAWSGEGVSYNEQFF. For the CDR3, the DNA is TGTGCCTGGAGTGGAGAGGGAGTGTCTTACAATGAGCAGTTCTTC. The full variable domain, in which reference TRBV30 and TRBJ2-1 provide the parts outside the CDR3, is SQTIHQWPATLVQPVGSPLSLECTVEGTSNPNLYWYRQAAGRGLQLLFYSVGIGQISSEVPQNLSASRPQDRQFILSSKKLLLSDSGFYLCAWSGEGVSYNEQFFGPGTRLTVL.

The chain combines TRBV27 with TRBJ2-7; the D call may be TRBD1 or TRBD2 (5 bases each). This CDR3 comprises 15 residues. Per germline, CDR1 MNHEY and CDR2 SMNVEV (reference sequence). Trimming cost V 6 bases and J 3 bases, with 18 bases left between them. CDR3 sequence: CASSRRDGLRYEQYF. The CDR3 region has the DNA TGTGCCAGCAGCCGACGGGACGGCCTCCGCTACGAGCAGTACTTC.

The V gene is TRBV2, the J gene TRBJ1-5, with D perhaps matching TRBD1 (5 bases). The CDR3 runs to 15 residues. Germline-derived CDR1 and CDR2 are SNHLY and FYNNEI. With 4 bases removed from V and 3 bases from J, the gap between germline ends came to 13 bases. This CDR3 reads CASSGPGGNNQPQHF. The CDR3 nucleotides read TGTGCCAGCAGTGGGCCCGGGGGTAACAATCAGCCCCAGCATTTT. The full variable domain, with the rest looked up from reference TRBV2 and TRBJ1-5, is EPEVTQTPSHQVTQMGQEVILRCVPISNHLYFYWYRQILGQKVEFLVSFYNNEISEKSEIFDDQFSVERPDGSNFTLKIRSTKLEDSAMYFCASSGPGGNNQPQHFGDGTRLSIL.

J is TRBJ1-1 and V is TRBV7-6; 8 bases agree with TRBD1. This CDR3 is 14 amino acids long. Germline V CDR1 and CDR2: SGHVS, FNYEAQ. V trimming: 4 bases; J trimming: 4 bases; junction bases outside the gene matches: 5. In DNA, the CDR3 is TGTGCCAGCAGCTACGGACAGGGAGGCACTGAAGCTTTCTTT. It specifies CASSYGQGGTEAFF. Full variable domain (rest looked up from reference TRBV7-6 and TRBJ1-1): GAGVSQSPRYKVTKRGQDVALRCDPISGHVSLYWYRQALGQGPEFLTYFNYEAQQDKSGLPNDRFSAERPEGSISTLTIQRTEQRDSAMYRCASSYGQGGTEAFFGQGTRLTVV.

The rearrangement uses TRBV28 and TRBJ1-5, with 7 bases fitting TRBD1. CDR1 and CDR2 (germline): MDHEN, SYDVKM. Germline trimming cut 6 bases from V and 6 bases from J; bases unmatched to any gene: 11. The CDR3 is made up of 15 amino acids. The CDR3 loop is CASSRDRAMGQPQHF. The DNA of the CDR3 is TGTGCCAGCAGCAGAGACAGGGCAATGGGTCAGCCCCAGCATTTT.

The rearrangement uses TRBV7-8 and TRBJ1-2; 11 nucleotides agree with TRBD1. The length of the CDR3 is 15 residues. Germline V lookup: CDR1 SGHVS, CDR2 FQNEAQ. The J segment lost 4 bases and the V segment lost 5 bases, leaving 6 bases of the junction unmatched. The CDR3 region is CASSPGQGAGYGYTF. CDR3 DNA sequence: TGTGCCAGCAGCCCAGGACAGGGGGCAGGCTATGGCTACACCTTC. Full variable domain (rest looked up from reference TRBV7-8 and TRBJ1-2): GAGVSQSPRYKVAKRGQDVALRCDPISGHVSLFWYQQALGQGPEFLTYFQNEAQLDKSGLPSDRFFAERPEGSVSTLKIQRTQQEDSAVYLCASSPGQGAGYGYTFGSGTRLTVV.

This clone was picked up a small number of times. V and J are TRBV27 and TRBJ2-1; D may match TRBD1 or TRBD2 (6 bases each). V lost 7 bases to trimming and J lost 3 bases, with 16 bases between them. The CDR3 runs 15 residues. Per the germline V gene, CDR1 is MNHEY and CDR2 is SMNVEV (reference sequence). CDR3 amino acids: CASTVGGGGYNEQFF. DNA for the CDR3: TGTGCCAGCACCGTGGGAGGAGGGGGCTACAATGAGCAGTTCTTC.

This chain joins TRBV6-5 and TRBJ2-5; 8 positions match TRBD2. Germline V gene lookup returns CDR1 MNHEY and CDR2 SVGAGI. This CDR3 spans 13 amino acids. V lost 5 bases, J lost 3 bases, and 2 bases stayed unmatched. The CDR3, as DNA: TGTGCCAGCAGTCCGGGGGGGGAAGAGACCCAGTACTTC. This sequence encodes CASSPGGEETQYF.

This chain links TRBV6-1 with TRBJ1-5; the D is unclear. V gave up 3 bases and J gave up 6 bases, with 12 bases separating them. This CDR3 contains 14 residues. The germline CDR1 and CDR2 sequences are MNHNS and SASEGT. CDR3 sequence reads: CASSDMRSGQPQHF. DNA for the CDR3: TGTGCCAGCAGTGATATGAGATCAGGTCAGCCCCAGCATTTT.

V gene TRBV4-1 combines with J gene TRBJ1-1; tentative D call: TRBD1 (5 bases). Trimming left V 7 bases short and J 2 bases short, with 17 bases between. Germline CDR1 and CDR2: MGHRA and YSYEKL. There are 15 residues in the CDR3. CDR3: CASTYLGGQNTEAFF. The CDR3 region has the DNA TGCGCCAGCACCTACTTGGGGGGTCAAAACACTGAAGCTTTCTTT.

About this clone: The same CDR3 also results from other DNA sequences found in this sample. The chain carries TRBV5-1 and TRBJ1-2; 7 bases are a match to TRBD1. Germline CDR1 is SGHRS and CDR2 is YFSETQ. J lost 8 bases, V lost 0 bases, and 4 bases had no gene match. The CDR3 spans 13 residues. This CDR3 reads CASSLDRGGGYTF. In nucleotides, the CDR3 is TGCGCCAGCAGCTTGGACAGGGGAGGCGGCTACACCTTC. Supplemented by reference TRBV5-1 and TRBJ1-2, the full variable domain reads KAGVTQTPRYLIKTRGQQVTLSCSPISGHRSVSWYQQTPGQGLQFLFEYFSETQRNKGNFPGRFSGRQFSNSRSEMNVSTLELGDSALYLCASSLDRGGGYTFGSGTRLTVV.

The chain joins TRBV11-2 to TRBJ2-7; no firm D call. This CDR3 region has 17 residues. Germline values: CDR1 SGHAT, CDR2 FQNNGV. Trimming left V 1 base short and J 1 base short, with 17 bases between. Written as DNA, the CDR3 is TGTGCCAGCAGCTTAGGCGGTTATGGTAGGGTTTCCTACGAGCAGTACTTC. Translating it yields CASSLGGYGRVSYEQYF.

The CDR3 sequence is CASSQYHGGRDEQYF. The DNA for the CDR3 is TGCGCCAGCAGCCAGTACCATGGGGGCAGAGACGAGCAGTACTTC. The chain carries TRBV4-1 and TRBJ2-7, with a possible D match to TRBD1 (6 bases). In germline, CDR1 is MGHRA, CDR2 YSYEKL. The CDR3 sequence is 15 residues long. The germline V and J ends were trimmed by 3 bases and 5 bases, with 17 bases remaining between them.

This clone was detected once. This chain joins TRBV19 and TRBJ1-6; the D is unclear. The germline V gene has CDR1 LNHDA and CDR2 SQIVND (reference sequence). The CDR3 runs 13 residues. Trimming shortened V by 4 bases and J by 7 bases, and 8 bases separated the two germline ends. The CDR3 DNA is TGTGCCAGTAGTACCCGACGGAATTCACCCCTCCACTTT. Encoded protein: CASSTRRNSPLHF.

The V and J genes are TRBV19 and TRBJ2-4; D perhaps matches TRBD1 (5 bases). Per the germline V gene, CDR1 is LNHDA and CDR2 is SQIVND (reference sequence). The CDR3 runs to 18 residues. Trimming cost V 1 base and J 0 bases, with 16 bases left between them. The CDR3 DNA sequence: TGTGCCAGTAGTATAGGGCAGGGCGGAACCATAGCCAAAAACATTCAGTACTTC. Its translation is CASSIGQGGTIAKNIQYF.

V gene TRBV28 combines with J gene TRBJ1-2, with D perhaps TRBD1 (6 bases). The germline CDR1 and CDR2 sequences are MDHEN and SYDVKM. V was clipped by 7 bases and J by 7 bases, with 22 bases between them. The CDR3 is 15 residues long. The CDR3: CASTDGGPAWGGYTF. The CDR3 DNA reads as TGTGCCAGCACGGATGGGGGGCCTGCCTGGGGTGGCTACACCTTC.

The chain couples TRBV4-3 to TRBJ1-3; 9 positions match TRBD1. Trimming at V came to 4 bases and at J to 4 bases, leaving 5 bases not matched to a gene. From germline, CDR1 is LGHNA and CDR2 YSLEER. This CDR3 has 15 residues. The CDR3 reads CASSPQGQGGNTIYF. CDR3 sequence (DNA): TGCGCCAGCAGCCCTCAAGGACAGGGGGGAAACACCATATATTTT.

Only one count was recorded for this clone. The chain combines TRBV29-1 with TRBJ2-5, with a tentative D call TRBD2 (6 bases). CDR1 and CDR2 (germline): SQVTM, ANQGSEA. The CDR3 consists of 12 residues. V dropped 1 base and J dropped 4 bases, with 7 bases sitting between them. The CDR3 loop reads CSVEVAAETQYF. CDR3 nucleotides: TGCAGCGTTGAAGTAGCGGCAGAGACCCAGTACTTC.

The rearrangement links TRBV6-5 to TRBJ1-1; D uncertain. The CDR3 length is 15 residues. Trimming took 2 bases from V and 4 from J, leaving 14 bases between them. The germline CDR1 and CDR2 sequences are MNHEY and SVGAGI. The CDR3 DNA reads TGTGCCAGCAGTTACCGGAGAGCTGGGAGCACTGAAGCTTTCTTT. Residues: CASSYRRAGSTEAFF.

CDR3 sequence: CASSPISGAGTEAFF. The CDR3 DNA follows: TGTGCCAGCAGCCCTATTTCGGGGGCGGGTACTGAAGCTTTCTTT. The V gene is TRBV3-1 (or the pseudogene TRBV3-2), the J gene TRBJ1-1; a possible D gene is TRBD1 (6 bases). The V gene's germline CDR1 is LGHDT and CDR2 YNNKEL (reference sequence). CDR3 size: 15 residues. The germline V and J ends were trimmed by 4 bases and 5 bases, with 17 bases remaining between them.

The V call is TRBV7-8, the J call TRBJ1-4; TRBD1 matches 10 bases. V was pared by 5 bases and J by 8 bases, with 17 bases of the junction left unmatched. There are 18 residues in the CDR3. Germline V gene sequence: CDR1 SGHVS, CDR2 FQNEAQ. DNA for the CDR3: TGTGCCAGCAGCACCATAACAACCGGGACAGGGGTAGGAGAAAAACTGTTTTTT. Translated, it gives CASSTITTGTGVGEKLFF.

The V and J genes are TRBV30 and TRBJ1-1; 7 bases map to TRBD1. The CDR3 contains 14 residues. In germline, CDR1 is GTSNPN, CDR2 SVGIG (reference sequence). Trimming took 3 bases from V and 0 from J; bases not matched to a gene: 4. The CDR3 DNA follows: TGTGCCTGGAGAAAGGGGACAGTGAACACTGAAGCTTTCTTT. Encoded protein: CAWRKGTVNTEAFF.

The V and J genes are TRBV5-8 and TRBJ1-6; unclear D gene. Germline values: CDR1 SGHTS, CDR2 YDEGEE. This CDR3 has 18 amino acids. Trimming took off 4 bases at V and 0 bases at J, with 17 bases between the two ends. CDR3 in DNA: TGTGCCAGCAGCCCGAAGGTCACACACAGCTCCTATAATTCACCCCTCCACTTT. Encoded protein: CASSPKVTHSSYNSPLHF.

The rearrangement joins TRBV28 to TRBJ1-2, with D unresolved. CDR1 and CDR2 from the germline V gene are MDHEN and SYDVKM. V gave up 6 bases and J gave up 4 bases, with 6 bases separating them. This CDR3 comprises 11 residues. CDR3 DNA sequence: TGTGCCAGCAGATGGACCTATGGCTACACCTTC. Translated, it gives CASRWTYGYTF.

The V gene is TRBV9, the J gene TRBJ1-1, with D possibly TRBD1 on 5 matching bases. Germline V lookup: CDR1 SGDLS, CDR2 YYNGEE. The CDR3 length is 15 residues. Trimming took 4 bases from V and 3 from J, leaving 16 bases between them. In DNA, the CDR3 is TGTGCCAGCAGCCCCGGGGGGGGAAGGGACACTGAAGCTTTCTTT. This encodes CASSPGGGRDTEAFF.

V gene TRBV19 combines with J gene TRBJ2-7; D assignment may be TRBD1 or TRBD2 (5 bases each). V was pared by 4 bases and J by 3 bases, with 16 bases between. The germline V gene encodes CDR1 LNHDA and CDR2 SQIVND (reference sequence). This CDR3 spans 15 amino acids. The CDR3 nucleotides are TGTGCCAGTAGTACCTACCGGGACGGCTTCTACGAGCAGTACTTC. The encoded protein is CASSTYRDGFYEQYF.